Given below is one T cell receptor beta chain in context. This entry belongs to a study of blood T cell repertoires in COVID-19. Overall study context: Samples came from the United States, Italy and Spain, spanning acute and convalescent COVID-19. T cells, B-cell-depleted T cells, or PBMCs provided the cDNA or gDNA that served as material.

A Seattle source enrolled patients during active infection and followed them longitudinally. As originally analysed: Quantification of nucleated cells was approximated via reference gene primer amplification. Libraries were prepared by immunoSEQ multiplex PCR; TCRdb keeps only in-frame clonotypes and omits some of them. The V and J calls and clone size are taken from that table; D and trimming were inferred from the DNA. Counted here are 330,000 or so clones, 80% to 90% occurring once; the ten biggest clones make up just over 9.5%. This CDR3 is 13 amino acids long. Per germline, CDR1 LNHNV and CDR2 YYDKDF (reference sequence). V was cut by 5 bases and J by 3 bases, with 10 bases left in between.

The chain combines TRBV15 with TRBJ2-5; D gene unclear. The sequencing sample was made of peripheral blood. The TCR was taken from a man younger than 40 with COVID-19, enrolled during active disease. Written as DNA, the CDR3 is TGTGCCACCAGCCCACGGTCCAAAGAGACCCAGTACTTC. Translated: CATSPRSKETQYF.